This T cell receptor (beta chain) derives from a study of T-cell reconstitution after alpha-beta-depleted transplantation in children. Library preparation (for TCRbeta) was performed with unique molecular identifiers. Using its own MiXCR run on the PCR reads, TCRdb lists one record per CDR3 protein. The table lists about 830,000 distinct CDR3 sequences, 15% to 20% of them singletons. Comments on this clonotype: Its antigen is still unknown.

This CDR3 spans 15 amino acids. V gave up 3 bases and J gave up 1 base; unmatched junction bases: 5. Looked up from germline, CDR1 is SGHRS and CDR2 is YFSETQ. General study points: About two months after transplant, alpha-beta T cells reportedly came from several hundred expanded graft clones. Day-60 TCRbeta diversity that was high in some patients was derived from surviving recipient T cells and thymic progenitors.

This TCR was recovered from a male patient between 10 and 17 years old who had a stem cell transplant for acute lymphoblastic leukemia, so the T cells may come from the graft donor. V gene TRBV5-1 combines with J gene TRBJ2-7; 9 bases agree with TRBD2. The source material was PBMCs, mostly from graft donor cells, sampled 360 days after TCRalphabeta/CD19-depleted stem cell transplant. CDR3 bases: TGCGCCAGCAGCTCGGGGACTAGCAGATCCTACGAGCAGTACTTC. It specifies CASSSGTSRSYEQYF.